The source of this T cell receptor (beta chain) is a study of blood T cell repertoires in COVID-19. On the study more broadly: The analysed material was cDNA or gDNA that came from T cells, B-cell-depleted T cells, or PBMCs.

The CDR3 loop spans 15 amino acids. Germline lookup yields CDR1 SGHRS and CDR2 YFSETQ. The ends lost 4 bases at V and 5 bases at J; junction bases unmatched: 4. Authors' methods: Quantification of nucleated cells was approximated via reference gene primer amplification. Generated by immunoSEQ multiplex PCR, the TCRdb table keeps only in-frame clones and is missing some. From that table come the V and J calls and clone size; the DNA was used to work out D and trimming. The sample records about 170,000 clones, 83% being singletons. The sample was peripheral blood. J is TRBJ1-4 and V is TRBV5-1; 11 nucleotides line up with TRBD1. The TCR was taken from a woman aged 80 or over with acute or convalescent COVID-19. In nucleotides, the CDR3 is TGCGCCAGCAGCCCCTGGACAGGGGGCAATGAAAAACTGTTTTTT. This sequence encodes CASSPWTGGNEKLFF.